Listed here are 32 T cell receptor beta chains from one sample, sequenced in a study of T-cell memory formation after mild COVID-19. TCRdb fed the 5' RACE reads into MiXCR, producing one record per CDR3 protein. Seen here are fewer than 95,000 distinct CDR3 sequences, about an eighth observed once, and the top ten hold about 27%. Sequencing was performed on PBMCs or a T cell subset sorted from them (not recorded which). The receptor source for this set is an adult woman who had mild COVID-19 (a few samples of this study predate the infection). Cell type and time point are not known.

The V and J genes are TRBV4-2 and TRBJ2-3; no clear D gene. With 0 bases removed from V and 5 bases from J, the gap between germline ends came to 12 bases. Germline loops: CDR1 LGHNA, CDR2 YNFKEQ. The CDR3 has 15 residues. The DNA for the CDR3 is TGTGCCAGCAGCCAAGAGATTGTGGACGTAGATACGCAGTATTTT. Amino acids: CASSQEIVDVDTQYF.

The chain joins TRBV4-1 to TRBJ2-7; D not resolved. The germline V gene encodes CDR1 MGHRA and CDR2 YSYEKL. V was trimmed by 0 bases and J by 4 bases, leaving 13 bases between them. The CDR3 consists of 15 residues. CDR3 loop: CASSQDPAVPYEQYF. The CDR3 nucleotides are TGCGCCAGCAGCCAAGATCCGGCAGTTCCTTACGAGCAGTACTTC.

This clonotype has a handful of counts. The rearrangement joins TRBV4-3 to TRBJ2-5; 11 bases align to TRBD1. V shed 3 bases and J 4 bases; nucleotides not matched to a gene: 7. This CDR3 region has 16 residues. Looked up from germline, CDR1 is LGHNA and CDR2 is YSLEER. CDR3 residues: CASSQQSGTGGETQYF. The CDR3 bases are TGCGCCAGCAGCCAGCAGTCCGGGACAGGGGGAGAGACCCAGTACTTC.

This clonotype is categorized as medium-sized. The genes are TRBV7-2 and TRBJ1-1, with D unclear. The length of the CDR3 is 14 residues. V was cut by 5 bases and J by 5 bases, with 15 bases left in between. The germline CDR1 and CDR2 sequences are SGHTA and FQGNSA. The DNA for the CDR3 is TGTGCCAGCAGCCTACGTGGGGTAAGGACTGAAGCTTTCTTT. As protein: CASSLRGVRTEAFF.

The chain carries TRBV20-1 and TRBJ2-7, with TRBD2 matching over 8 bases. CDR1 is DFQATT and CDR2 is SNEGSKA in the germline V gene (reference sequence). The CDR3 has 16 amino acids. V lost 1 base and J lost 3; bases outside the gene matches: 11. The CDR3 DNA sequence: TGCAGTGCTAGAGGGACTAGCCGTAACTCCTACTACGAGCAGTACTTC. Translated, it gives CSARGTSRNSYYEQYF.

The CDR3, as DNA: TGTGCCATCAGTGATCCAGGTGATAGCTCCTACGAGCAGTACTTC. It specifies CAISDPGDSSYEQYF. The rearrangement links TRBV10-3 to TRBJ2-7; D is unresolved. The V and J ends lost 3 bases and 0 bases respectively, with 12 bases between them. The CDR3 runs to 15 residues. The germline V gene encodes CDR1 ENHRY and CDR2 SYGVKD.

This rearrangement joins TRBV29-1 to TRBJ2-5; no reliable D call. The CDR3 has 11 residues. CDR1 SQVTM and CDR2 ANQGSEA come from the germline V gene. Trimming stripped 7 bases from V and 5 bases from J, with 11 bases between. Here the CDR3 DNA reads TGCAGCGGTACCGACGGGGAGACCCAGTACTTC. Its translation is CSGTDGETQYF.

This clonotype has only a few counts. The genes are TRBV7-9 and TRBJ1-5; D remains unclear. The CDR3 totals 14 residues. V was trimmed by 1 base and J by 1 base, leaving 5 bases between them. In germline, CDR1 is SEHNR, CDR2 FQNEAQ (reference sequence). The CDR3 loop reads CASSLDSSNQPQHF. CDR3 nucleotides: TGTGCCAGCAGCTTAGACAGCAGCAATCAGCCCCAGCATTTT.

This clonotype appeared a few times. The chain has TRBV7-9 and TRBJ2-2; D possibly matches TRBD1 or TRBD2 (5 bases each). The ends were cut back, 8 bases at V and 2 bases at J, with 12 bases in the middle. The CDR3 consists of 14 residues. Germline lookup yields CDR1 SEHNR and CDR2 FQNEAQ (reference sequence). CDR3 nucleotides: TGTGCCAGCGGCGCCAGGGACAACACCGGGGAGCTGTTTTTT. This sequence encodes CASGARDNTGELFF. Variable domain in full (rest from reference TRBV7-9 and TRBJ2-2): DTGVSQNPRHKITKRGQNVTFRCDPISEHNRLYWYRQTLGQGPEFLTYFQNEAQLEKSRLLSDRFSAERPKGSFSTLEIQRTEQGDSAMYLCASGARDNTGELFFGEGSRLTVL.

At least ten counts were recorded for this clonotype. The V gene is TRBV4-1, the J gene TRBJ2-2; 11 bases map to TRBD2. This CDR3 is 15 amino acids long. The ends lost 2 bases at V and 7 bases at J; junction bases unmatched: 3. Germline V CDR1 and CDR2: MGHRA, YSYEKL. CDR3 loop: CASSQPGTSGGELFF. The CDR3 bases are TGCGCCAGCAGCCAACCCGGGACTAGCGGCGGGGAGCTGTTTTTT.

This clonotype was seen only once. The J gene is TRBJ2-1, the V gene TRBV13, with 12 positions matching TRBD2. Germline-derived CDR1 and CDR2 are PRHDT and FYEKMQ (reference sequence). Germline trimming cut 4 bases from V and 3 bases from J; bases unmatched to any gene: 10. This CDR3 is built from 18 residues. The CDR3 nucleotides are TGTGCCAGCAGCTCCGCTAGCGGGGGGGCCGGCCGCTACAATGAGCAGTTCTTC. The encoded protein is CASSSASGGAGRYNEQFF.

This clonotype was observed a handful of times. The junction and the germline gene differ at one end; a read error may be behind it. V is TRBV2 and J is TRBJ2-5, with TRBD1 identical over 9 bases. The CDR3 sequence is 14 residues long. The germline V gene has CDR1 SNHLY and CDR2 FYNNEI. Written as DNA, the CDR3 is TGTGCCAGCAGTGATCCGACAGGGGGAGAGTCCCAGTACTTC. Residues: CASSDPTGGESQYF.

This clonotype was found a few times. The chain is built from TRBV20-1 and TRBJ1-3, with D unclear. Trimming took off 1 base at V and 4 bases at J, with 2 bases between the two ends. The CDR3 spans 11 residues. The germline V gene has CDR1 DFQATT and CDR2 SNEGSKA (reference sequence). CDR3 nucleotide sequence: TGCAGTGCTAGAGTAGGAAACACCATATATTTT. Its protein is CSARVGNTIYF.

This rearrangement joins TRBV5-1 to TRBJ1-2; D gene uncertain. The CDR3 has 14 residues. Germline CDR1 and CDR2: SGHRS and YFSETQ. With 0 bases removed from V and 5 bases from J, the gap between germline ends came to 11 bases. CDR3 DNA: TGCGCCAGCAGCTTGGTGGGTTCCGGGTATGGCTACACCTTC. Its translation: CASSLVGSGYGYTF.

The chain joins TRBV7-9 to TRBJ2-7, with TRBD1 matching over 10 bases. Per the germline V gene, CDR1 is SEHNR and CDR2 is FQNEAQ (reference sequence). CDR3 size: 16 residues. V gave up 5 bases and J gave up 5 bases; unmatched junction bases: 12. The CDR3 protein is CASSPQRRDRGNEQYF. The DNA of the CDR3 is TGTGCCAGCAGCCCACAGCGCCGGGACAGGGGAAACGAGCAGTACTTC.

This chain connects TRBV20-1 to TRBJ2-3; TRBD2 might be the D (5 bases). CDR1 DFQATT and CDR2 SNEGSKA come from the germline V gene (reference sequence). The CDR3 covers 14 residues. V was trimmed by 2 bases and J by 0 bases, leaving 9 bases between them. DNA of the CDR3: TGCAGTGCTAGAAGCGGAAGGAGCACAGATACGCAGTATTTT. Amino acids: CSARSGRSTDTQYF.

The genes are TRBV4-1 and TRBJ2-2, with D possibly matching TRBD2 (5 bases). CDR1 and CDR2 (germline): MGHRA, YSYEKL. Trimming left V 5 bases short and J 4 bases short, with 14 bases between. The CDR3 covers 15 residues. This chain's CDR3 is CASSVVEDRTGELFF. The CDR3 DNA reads TGCGCCAGCAGCGTAGTGGAGGATCGCACCGGGGAGCTGTTTTTT.

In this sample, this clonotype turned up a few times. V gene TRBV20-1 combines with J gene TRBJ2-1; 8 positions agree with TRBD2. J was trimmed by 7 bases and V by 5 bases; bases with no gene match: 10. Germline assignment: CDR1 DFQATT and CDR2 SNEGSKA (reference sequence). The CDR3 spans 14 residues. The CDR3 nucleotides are TGCAGTGCTCTCGCCCTAGCGGGCCTAAATGAGCAGTTCTTC. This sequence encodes CSALALAGLNEQFF.

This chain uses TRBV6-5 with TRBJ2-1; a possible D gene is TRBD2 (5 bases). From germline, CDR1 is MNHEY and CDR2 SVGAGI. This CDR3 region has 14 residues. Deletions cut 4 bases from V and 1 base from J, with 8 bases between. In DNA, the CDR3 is TGTGCCAGCAGTTTGACTACGTCCTACAATGAGCAGTTCTTC. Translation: CASSLTTSYNEQFF.

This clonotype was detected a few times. The CDR3: CAAGRGYEQYF. The CDR3 region has the DNA TGTGCCGCGGGGCGGGGCTACGAGCAGTACTTC. V and J are TRBV2 and TRBJ2-7; tentative D call: TRBD2 (6 bases). Trimming took 11 bases from V and 3 from J, leaving 11 bases between them. The CDR3 runs to 11 residues. The V gene's germline CDR1 is SNHLY and CDR2 FYNNEI. The whole variable domain, remainder taken from reference TRBV2 and TRBJ2-7, is EPEVTQTPSHQVTQMGQEVILRCVPISNHLYFYWYRQILGQKVEFLVSFYNNEISEKSEIFDDQFSVERPDGSNFTLKIRSTKLEDSAMYFCAAGRGYEQYFGPGTRLTVT.

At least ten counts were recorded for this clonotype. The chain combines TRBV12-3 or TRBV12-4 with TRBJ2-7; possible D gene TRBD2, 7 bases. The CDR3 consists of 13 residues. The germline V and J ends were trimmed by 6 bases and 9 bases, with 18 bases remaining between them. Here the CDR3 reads CASRDREGGPQYF. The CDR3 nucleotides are TGTGCCAGCAGGGACAGAGAGGGGGGGCCGCAGTACTTC.

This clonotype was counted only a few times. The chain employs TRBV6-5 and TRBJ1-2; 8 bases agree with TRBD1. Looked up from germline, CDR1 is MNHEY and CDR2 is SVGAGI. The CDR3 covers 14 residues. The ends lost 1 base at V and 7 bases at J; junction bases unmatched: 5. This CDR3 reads CASSYFGQGSGYTF. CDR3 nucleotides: TGTGCCAGCAGTTACTTCGGACAGGGAAGTGGCTACACCTTC.

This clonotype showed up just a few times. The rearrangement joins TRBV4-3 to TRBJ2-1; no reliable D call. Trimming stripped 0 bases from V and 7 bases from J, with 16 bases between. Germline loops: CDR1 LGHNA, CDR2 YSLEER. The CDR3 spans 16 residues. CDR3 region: CASSQDKVWVGNEQFF. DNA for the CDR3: TGCGCCAGCAGCCAAGATAAAGTGTGGGTGGGGAATGAGCAGTTCTTC.

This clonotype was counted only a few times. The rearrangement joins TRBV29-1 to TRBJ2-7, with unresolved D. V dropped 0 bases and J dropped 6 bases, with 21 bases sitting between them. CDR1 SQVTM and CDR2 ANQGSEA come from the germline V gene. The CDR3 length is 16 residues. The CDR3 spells CSVEDRSRASALEQYF. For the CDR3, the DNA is TGCAGCGTTGAAGATCGATCCCGGGCCTCCGCCCTCGAGCAGTACTTC.

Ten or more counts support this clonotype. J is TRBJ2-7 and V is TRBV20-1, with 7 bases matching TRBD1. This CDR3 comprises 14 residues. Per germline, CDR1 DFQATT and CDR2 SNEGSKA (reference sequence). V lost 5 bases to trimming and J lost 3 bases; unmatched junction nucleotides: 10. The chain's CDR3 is CSASPGTDNYEQYF. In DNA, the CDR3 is TGCAGTGCTTCTCCCGGGACAGATAACTACGAGCAGTACTTC.

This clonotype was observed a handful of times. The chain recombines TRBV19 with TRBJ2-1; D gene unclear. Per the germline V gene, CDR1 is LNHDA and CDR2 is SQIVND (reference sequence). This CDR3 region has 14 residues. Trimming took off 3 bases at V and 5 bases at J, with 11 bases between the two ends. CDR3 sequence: CASSISPWNNEQFF. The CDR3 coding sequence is TGTGCCAGTAGTATCTCCCCCTGGAACAATGAGCAGTTCTTC.

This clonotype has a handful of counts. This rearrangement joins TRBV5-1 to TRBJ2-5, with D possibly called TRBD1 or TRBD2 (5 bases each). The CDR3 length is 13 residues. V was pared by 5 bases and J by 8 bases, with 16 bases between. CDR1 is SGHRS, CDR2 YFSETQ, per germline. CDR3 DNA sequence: TGCGCCAGCAGACAATGGGGGAAGGTAACCCAGTACTTC. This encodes CASRQWGKVTQYF. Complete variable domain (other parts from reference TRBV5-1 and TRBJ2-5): KAGVTQTPRYLIKTRGQQVTLSCSPISGHRSVSWYQQTPGQGLQFLFEYFSETQRNKGNFPGRFSGRQFSNSRSEMNVSTLELGDSALYLCASRQWGKVTQYFGPGTRLLVL.

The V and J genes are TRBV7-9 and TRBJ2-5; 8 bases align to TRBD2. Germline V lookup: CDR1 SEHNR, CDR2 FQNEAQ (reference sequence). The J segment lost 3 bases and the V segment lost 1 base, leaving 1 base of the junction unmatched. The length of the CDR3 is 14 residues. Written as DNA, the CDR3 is TGTGCCAGCAGCTTAGATAGCGGGGAAGAGACCCAGTACTTC. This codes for CASSLDSGEETQYF.

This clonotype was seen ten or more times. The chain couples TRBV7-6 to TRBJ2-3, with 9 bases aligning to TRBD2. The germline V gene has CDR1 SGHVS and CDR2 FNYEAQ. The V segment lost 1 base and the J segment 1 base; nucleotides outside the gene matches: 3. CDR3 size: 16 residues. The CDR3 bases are TGTGCCAGCAGCTTAGAAAGGACTAGCGGCACAGATACGCAGTATTTT. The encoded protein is CASSLERTSGTDTQYF. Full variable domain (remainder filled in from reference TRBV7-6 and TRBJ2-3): GAGVSQSPRYKVTKRGQDVALRCDPISGHVSLYWYRQALGQGPEFLTYFNYEAQQDKSGLPNDRFSAERPEGSISTLTIQRTEQRDSAMYRCASSLERTSGTDTQYFGPGTRLTVL.

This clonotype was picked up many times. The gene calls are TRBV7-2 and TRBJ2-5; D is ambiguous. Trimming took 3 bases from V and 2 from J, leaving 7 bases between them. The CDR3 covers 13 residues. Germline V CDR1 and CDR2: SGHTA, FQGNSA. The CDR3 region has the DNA TGTGCCAGCAGCTTCACTCGACAAGAGACCCAGTACTTC. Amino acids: CASSFTRQETQYF.

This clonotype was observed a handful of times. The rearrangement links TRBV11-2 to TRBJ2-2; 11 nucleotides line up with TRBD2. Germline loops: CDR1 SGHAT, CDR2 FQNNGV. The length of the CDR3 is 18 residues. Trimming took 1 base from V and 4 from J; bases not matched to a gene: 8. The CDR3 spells CASSLVSTSGSFTGELFF. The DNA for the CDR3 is TGTGCCAGCAGCTTAGTCTCCACTAGCGGGAGTTTCACCGGGGAGCTGTTTTTT.

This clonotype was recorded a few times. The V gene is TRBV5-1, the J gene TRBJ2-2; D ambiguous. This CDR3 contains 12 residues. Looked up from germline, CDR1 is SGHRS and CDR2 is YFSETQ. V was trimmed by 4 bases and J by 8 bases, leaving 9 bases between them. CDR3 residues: CASSGDKGELFF. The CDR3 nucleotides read TGCGCCAGCAGCGGTGACAAGGGGGAGCTGTTTTTT.